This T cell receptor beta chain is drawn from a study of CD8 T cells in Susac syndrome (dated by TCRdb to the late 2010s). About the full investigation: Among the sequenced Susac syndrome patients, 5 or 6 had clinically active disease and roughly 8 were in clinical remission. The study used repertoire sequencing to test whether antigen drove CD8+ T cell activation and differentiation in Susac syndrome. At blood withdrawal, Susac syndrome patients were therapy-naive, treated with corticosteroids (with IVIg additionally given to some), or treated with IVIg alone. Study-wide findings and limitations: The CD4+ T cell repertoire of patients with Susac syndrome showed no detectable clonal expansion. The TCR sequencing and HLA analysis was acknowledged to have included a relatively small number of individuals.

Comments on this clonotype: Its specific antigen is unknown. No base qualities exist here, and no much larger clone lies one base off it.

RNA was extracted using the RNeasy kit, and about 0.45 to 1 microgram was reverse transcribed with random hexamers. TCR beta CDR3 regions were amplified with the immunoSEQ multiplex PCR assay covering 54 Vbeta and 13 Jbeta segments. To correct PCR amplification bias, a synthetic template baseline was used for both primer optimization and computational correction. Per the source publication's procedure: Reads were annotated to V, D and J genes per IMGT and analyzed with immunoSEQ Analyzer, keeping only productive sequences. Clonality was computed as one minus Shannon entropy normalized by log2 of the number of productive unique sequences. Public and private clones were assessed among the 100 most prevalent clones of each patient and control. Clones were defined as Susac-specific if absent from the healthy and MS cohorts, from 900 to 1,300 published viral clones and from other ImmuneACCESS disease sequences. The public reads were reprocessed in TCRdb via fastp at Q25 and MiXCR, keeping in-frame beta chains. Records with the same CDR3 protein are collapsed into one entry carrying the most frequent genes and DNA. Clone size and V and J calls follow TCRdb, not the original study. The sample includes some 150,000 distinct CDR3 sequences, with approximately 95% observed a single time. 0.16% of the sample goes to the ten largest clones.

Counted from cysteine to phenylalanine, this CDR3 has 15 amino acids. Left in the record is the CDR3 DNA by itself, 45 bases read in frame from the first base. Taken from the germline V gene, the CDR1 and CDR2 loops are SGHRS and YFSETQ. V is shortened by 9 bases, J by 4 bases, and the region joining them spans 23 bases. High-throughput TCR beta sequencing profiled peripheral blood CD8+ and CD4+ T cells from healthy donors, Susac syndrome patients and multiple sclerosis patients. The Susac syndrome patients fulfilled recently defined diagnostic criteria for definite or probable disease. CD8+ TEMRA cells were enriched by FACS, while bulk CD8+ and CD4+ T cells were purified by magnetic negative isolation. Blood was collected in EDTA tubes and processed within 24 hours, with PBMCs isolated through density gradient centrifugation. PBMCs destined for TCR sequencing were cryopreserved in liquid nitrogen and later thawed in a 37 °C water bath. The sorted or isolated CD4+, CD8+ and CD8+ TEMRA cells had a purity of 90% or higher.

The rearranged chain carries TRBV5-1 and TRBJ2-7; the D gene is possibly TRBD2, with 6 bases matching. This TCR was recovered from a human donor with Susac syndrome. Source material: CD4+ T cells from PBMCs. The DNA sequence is TGCGCCATCCCCCGCAGGGTGGGTCGGGGGTACGAGCAGTACTTC. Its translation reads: CAIPRRVGRGYEQYF. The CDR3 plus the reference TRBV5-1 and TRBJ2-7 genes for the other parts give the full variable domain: KAGVTQTPRYLIKTRGQQVTLSCSPISGHRSVSWYQQTPGQGLQFLFEYFSETQRNKGNFPGRFSGRQFSNSRSEMNVSTLELGDSALYLCAIPRRVGRGYEQYFGPGTRLTVT.